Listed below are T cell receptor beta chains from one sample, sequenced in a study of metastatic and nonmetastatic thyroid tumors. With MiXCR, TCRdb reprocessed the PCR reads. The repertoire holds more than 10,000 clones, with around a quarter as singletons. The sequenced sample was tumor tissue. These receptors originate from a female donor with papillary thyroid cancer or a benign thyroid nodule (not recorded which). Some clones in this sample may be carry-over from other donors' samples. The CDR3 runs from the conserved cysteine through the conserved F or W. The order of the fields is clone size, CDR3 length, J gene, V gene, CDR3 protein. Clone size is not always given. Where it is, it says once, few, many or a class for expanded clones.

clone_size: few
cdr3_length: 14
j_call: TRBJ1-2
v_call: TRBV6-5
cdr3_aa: CASIYSASVEGYTF

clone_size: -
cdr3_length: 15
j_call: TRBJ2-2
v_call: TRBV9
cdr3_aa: CASTAGTSYTGELFF

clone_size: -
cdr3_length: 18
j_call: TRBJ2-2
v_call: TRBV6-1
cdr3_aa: CASSRTPLAGVNTGELFF

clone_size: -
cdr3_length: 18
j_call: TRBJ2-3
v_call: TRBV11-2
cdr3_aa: CASSPACTSVGRSDTQYF

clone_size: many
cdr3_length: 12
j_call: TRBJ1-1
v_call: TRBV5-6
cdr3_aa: CASSWGQTEAFF

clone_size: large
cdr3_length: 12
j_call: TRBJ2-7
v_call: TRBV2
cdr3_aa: CASSFTLYEQYF

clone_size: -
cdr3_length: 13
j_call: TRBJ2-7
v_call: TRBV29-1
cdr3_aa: CSVVGLAGSLQYF

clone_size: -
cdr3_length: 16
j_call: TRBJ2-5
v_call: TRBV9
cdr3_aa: CASSAPLAGDQETQYF

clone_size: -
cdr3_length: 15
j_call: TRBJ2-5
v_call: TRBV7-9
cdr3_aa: CASSSGGPRGGTQYF

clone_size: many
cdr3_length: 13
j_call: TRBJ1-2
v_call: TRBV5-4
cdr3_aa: CASSYDRDYGYTF

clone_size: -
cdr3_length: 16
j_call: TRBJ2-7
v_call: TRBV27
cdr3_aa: CASSPLGTDWAYEQYF

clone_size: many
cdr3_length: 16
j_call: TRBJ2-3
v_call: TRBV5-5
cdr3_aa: CASSRRREWDTDTQYF

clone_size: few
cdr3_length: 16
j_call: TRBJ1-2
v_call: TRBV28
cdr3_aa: CASSFDTGRANYGYTF

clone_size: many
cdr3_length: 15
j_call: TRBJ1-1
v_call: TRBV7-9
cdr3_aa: CASSFSPTANTEAFF

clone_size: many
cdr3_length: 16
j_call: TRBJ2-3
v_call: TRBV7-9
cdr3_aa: CASSQNRLSRQDTQYF

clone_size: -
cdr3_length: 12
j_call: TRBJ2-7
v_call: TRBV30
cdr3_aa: CAWSRSGYEQYF

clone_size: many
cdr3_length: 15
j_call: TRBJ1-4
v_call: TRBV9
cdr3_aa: CASSPSGQTSEKLFF

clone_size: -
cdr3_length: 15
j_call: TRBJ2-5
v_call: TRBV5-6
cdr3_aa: CASSPGWGHGETKYF

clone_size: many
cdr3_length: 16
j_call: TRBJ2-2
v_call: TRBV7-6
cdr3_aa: CASSNRLAGTVGELFF

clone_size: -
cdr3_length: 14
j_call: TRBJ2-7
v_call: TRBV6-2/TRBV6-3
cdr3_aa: CASSYHQASYEQYF

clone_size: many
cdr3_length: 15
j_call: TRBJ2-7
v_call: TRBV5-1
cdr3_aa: CASSPRTERTYEQYF

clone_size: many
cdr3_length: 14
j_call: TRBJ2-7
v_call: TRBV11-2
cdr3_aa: CASSFSGSTYEQYF

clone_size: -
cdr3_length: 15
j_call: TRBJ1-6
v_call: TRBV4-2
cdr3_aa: CASSQVGTGGPPLHF

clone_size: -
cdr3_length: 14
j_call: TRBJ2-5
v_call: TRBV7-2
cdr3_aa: CASSAQVVGETQYF

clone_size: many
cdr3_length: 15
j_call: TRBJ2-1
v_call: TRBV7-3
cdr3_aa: CASSLTAGRIGEQFF

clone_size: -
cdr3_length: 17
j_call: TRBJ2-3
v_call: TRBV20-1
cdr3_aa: CSARDSPTSGNPDTQYF

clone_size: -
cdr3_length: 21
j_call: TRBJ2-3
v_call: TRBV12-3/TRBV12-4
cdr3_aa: CASSLPTGFLEPAKTTDAQYF

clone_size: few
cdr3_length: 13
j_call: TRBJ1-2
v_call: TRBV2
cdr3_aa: CASSRARVSGYTF

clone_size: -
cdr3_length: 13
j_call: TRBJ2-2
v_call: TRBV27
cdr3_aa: CASITSYTGELFF

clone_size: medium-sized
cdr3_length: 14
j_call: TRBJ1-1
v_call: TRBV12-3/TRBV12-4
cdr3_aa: CASSLAGALTEAFF

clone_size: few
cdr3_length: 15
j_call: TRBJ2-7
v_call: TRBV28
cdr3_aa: CAISPRTRGADEQYF

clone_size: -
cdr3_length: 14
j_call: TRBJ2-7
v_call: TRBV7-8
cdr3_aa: CASGTGTSVYEQYF

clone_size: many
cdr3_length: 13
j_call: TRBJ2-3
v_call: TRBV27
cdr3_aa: CASSLVSTDTQYF

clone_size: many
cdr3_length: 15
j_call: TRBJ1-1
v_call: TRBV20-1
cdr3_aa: CSAETSRKRGTEAFF

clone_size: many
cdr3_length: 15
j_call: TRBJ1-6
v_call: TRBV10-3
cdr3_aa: CAISGYSSYNSPLHF